This T cell receptor beta chain comes out of a study of blood T cell repertoires in COVID-19. Study-level background: The United States, Italy and Spain were the sources of the acute and convalescent COVID-19 samples.

V lost 1 base, J lost 0 bases, and 9 bases lay in between. The CDR3 is 16 amino acids. CDR1 and CDR2 (germline): MNHNY, SVGAGI (reference sequence). Sequenced by immunoSEQ multiplex PCR; TCRdb stores in-frame clones only, minus some. The sample holds around 100,000 clones; roughly nine tenths are singletons and the top ten take about 2.2%. Sequences were obtained from peripheral blood. This clonotype originated in a man in his fifties or sixties with active COVID-19. This chain joins TRBV6-6 and TRBJ2-2, with a possible D match to TRBD1 (6 bases). In nucleotides, the CDR3 is TGTGCCAGCAGTTACTATAGGACAGCGAACACCGGGGAGCTGTTTTTT. Its protein is CASSYYRTANTGELFF.